One sample yielded the 27 T cell receptor beta chains listed below, sequenced in a study of beta chain features in type 1 diabetes. What was sequenced were expressed TCRB transcripts, since all of the isolated RNA had been reverse transcribed. Produced via immunoSEQ multiplex PCR; TCRdb's table is partial and in-frame only. The table records around 280,000 clones, roughly 8% of them present only once. Material: central memory CD4+ T cells from blood. These receptor sequences come from a woman aged 18-35 years in good health.

This clone has only a few counts. This sequence joins TRBV12-5 and TRBJ2-7; D unclear. The V gene lost 6 bases and the J gene lost 3 bases, with 6 bases spanning the gap. CDR1 and CDR2 (germline): LGHNT, FRNRAP. The CDR3 is made up of 11 amino acids. In nucleotides, the CDR3 is TGTGCTAGTGGATCGGGCTACGAGCAGTACTTC. It yields the protein CASGSGYEQYF.

Of note for this clone: The sample contains more than one DNA sequence encoding this CDR3. V gene TRBV7-9 combines with J gene TRBJ1-3, with TRBD1 identical over 8 bases. The CDR3 consists of 14 residues. Losses at the gene ends were 5 bases for V and 3 bases for J; bases not matched to a gene: 3. Germline V gene data show CDR1 as SEHNR and CDR2 as FQNEAQ (reference sequence). In nucleotides, the CDR3 is TGTGCCAGCAGCCCGGACAGGGTTGGAAACACCATATATTTT. It translates to CASSPDRVGNTIYF.

The table lists this clone with a few counts. The chain carries TRBV12-5 and TRBJ2-3; 9 positions agree with TRBD2. J gave up 3 bases and V 5 bases, and 6 bases lay outside the gene matches. This CDR3 has 15 amino acids. Germline CDR1 reads LGHNT; CDR2 reads FRNRAP. As DNA, the CDR3 is TGTGCTAGTGGTACCCAGCTAGCGGGAACAGATACGCAGTATTTT. The encoded protein is CASGTQLAGTDTQYF.

This clone appeared a few times. The rearrangement links TRBV5-6 to TRBJ1-1, with D tentatively TRBD1 (6 bases). CDR3 size: 15 residues. Germline assignment: CDR1 SGHDT and CDR2 YYEEEE. V gave up 2 bases and J gave up 4 bases, with 15 bases separating them. Written as DNA, the CDR3 is TGTGCCAGCAGCTTTCAACAGGGTCGCTTCACTGAAGCTTTCTTT. It yields the protein CASSFQQGRFTEAFF.

This clone has a handful of counts. This sequence joins TRBV7-2 and TRBJ2-1; TRBD2 matches at 8 bases. Looked up from germline, CDR1 is SGHTA and CDR2 is FQGNSA. Trimming removed 5 bases from V and 5 bases from J; junction bases left unmatched: 8. This CDR3 has 15 amino acids. The chain's CDR3 is CASSQGGTRNNEQFF. The CDR3 DNA reads TGTGCCAGCAGCCAAGGCGGGACTAGAAACAATGAGCAGTTCTTC.

This clone was found a few times. CDR3 nucleotide sequence: TGTGCCAGCAGCTTAGGTTCAGGACAGAGATCACCCCTCCACTTT. Its protein product is CASSLGSGQRSPLHF. This chain uses TRBV7-3 with TRBJ1-6, with a weak D call TRBD1 (6 bases). Germline loops: CDR1 SGHTA, CDR2 FQGTGA. The ends were cut back, 2 bases at V and 10 bases at J, with 15 bases in the middle. CDR3 size: 15 residues.

This clone was detected a few times. At one of its ends the junction is not consistent with the germline gene, which may arise from a read error. The chain combines TRBV7-2 with TRBJ2-5, with 7 bases aligning to TRBD2. The CDR3 spans 13 residues. Germline CDR1 SGHTA, CDR2 FQGNSA. CDR3 amino acids: CASSLRRGETQYF. CDR3 sequence (DNA): TGCGCCAGCAGCCTCCGGCGGGGGGAGACCCAGTACTTC.

V and J are TRBV7-9 and TRBJ1-1, with D maybe TRBD1 (6 bases). Germline V gene sequence: CDR1 SEHNR, CDR2 FQNEAQ (reference sequence). This CDR3 region has 14 residues. V gave up 5 bases and J gave up 1 base, with 11 bases separating them. CDR3: CASSVGTPNTEAFF. In nucleotides, the CDR3 is TGTGCCAGCAGCGTCGGGACACCGAACACTGAAGCTTTCTTT.

In its sample, this clone was seen a few times. The J gene is TRBJ1-2, the V gene TRBV7-2; 8 bases align to TRBD1. V shed 0 bases, J shed 6 bases, and the junction held 3 bases outside the gene matches. CDR3 length: 14 amino acids. Germline V lookup: CDR1 SGHTA, CDR2 FQGNSA. CDR3 sequence (DNA): TGTGCCAGCAGCTTAGCGGGACAGGTTCATGGCTACACCTTC. It specifies CASSLAGQVHGYTF.

V is TRBV28 and J is TRBJ2-1; no definite D call. Trimming stripped 3 bases from V and 0 bases from J, with 12 bases between. The germline V gene has CDR1 MDHEN and CDR2 SYDVKM. The CDR3 totals 16 residues. The CDR3: CASSFIGLGSYNEQFF. Written as DNA, the CDR3 is TGTGCCAGCAGTTTCATCGGCCTAGGCTCCTACAATGAGCAGTTCTTC.

The chain recombines TRBV18 with TRBJ1-1; no definite D call. Trimming took off 5 bases at V and 6 bases at J, with 13 bases between the two ends. The CDR3 has 13 amino acids. Per germline, CDR1 KGHSH and CDR2 LQKENI. The CDR3 region is CASSKTSQAEAFF. In nucleotides, the CDR3 is TGTGCCAGCTCAAAGACGAGCCAGGCTGAAGCTTTCTTT.

The chain employs TRBV5-4 and TRBJ2-7, with TRBD2 matching over 11 bases. CDR3 length equals 15 residues. V lost 4 bases and J lost 7; bases outside the gene matches: 10. Germline loops: CDR1 SGHNT, CDR2 YYREEE (reference sequence). The CDR3 DNA follows: TGTGCCAGCAGCGAAGGGACTAGCGGTTTCGGGGAGCAGTACTTC. It yields the protein CASSEGTSGFGEQYF.

This clone came up a few times. The J gene is TRBJ2-7, the V gene TRBV4-3, with a weak D call TRBD1 (7 bases). Germline-derived CDR1 and CDR2 are LGHNA and YSLEER. V was pared by 0 bases and J by 10 bases, with 19 bases between. The CDR3 loop spans 15 amino acids. The CDR3 loop is CASSQDLGRDRRQYF. The CDR3 DNA reads as TGCGCCAGCAGCCAAGATCTAGGGCGGGACAGACGTCAGTACTTC.

The rearrangement links TRBV4-1 to TRBJ2-1; 8 bases agree with TRBD2. V lost 2 bases to trimming and J lost 2 bases; unmatched junction nucleotides: 2. The CDR3 sequence is 15 residues long. The germline V gene encodes CDR1 MGHRA and CDR2 YSYEKL. The CDR3, as DNA: TGCGCCAGCAGCCAATTTAGCGGGGCCTACAATGAGCAGTTCTTC. It codes for CASSQFSGAYNEQFF.

This clone occurred a few times. This chain joins TRBV6-1 and TRBJ2-1, with D unclear. The CDR3 has 15 amino acids. Trimming removed 4 bases from V and 0 bases from J, with 10 bases in between. Germline CDR1 reads MNHNS; CDR2 reads SASEGT. The CDR3 here is CASSAQLSSYNEQFF. CDR3 bases: TGTGCCAGCAGTGCACAGCTCAGCTCCTACAATGAGCAGTTCTTC.

This clone was seen a few times. V is TRBV15 and J is TRBJ2-3, with unresolved D. Looked up from germline, CDR1 is LNHNV and CDR2 is YYDKDF (reference sequence). This CDR3 spans 15 amino acids. Trimming cost V 2 bases and J 4 bases, with 13 bases left between them. This CDR3 is CATSRSAKIADTQYF. DNA for the CDR3: TGTGCCACCAGCAGATCCGCGAAGATAGCAGATACGCAGTATTTT.

Many counts were recorded for this clone. The chain uses TRBV7-8 and TRBJ2-3; 10 positions agree with TRBD1. V gave up 5 bases and J gave up 4 bases; unmatched junction bases: 6. CDR1 SGHVS and CDR2 FQNEAQ come from the germline V gene. The length of the CDR3 is 15 residues. The CDR3 sequence: CASSPRTGGADTQYF. CDR3 DNA: TGTGCCAGCAGCCCTCGGACAGGGGGTGCAGATACGCAGTATTTT.

This clone was seen at least ten times. This sequence joins TRBV14 and TRBJ2-7, with D perhaps matching TRBD1 (6 bases). The length of the CDR3 is 15 residues. V was cut by 1 base and J by 7 bases, with 17 bases left in between. Germline assignment: CDR1 SGHDN and CDR2 FVKESK. In DNA form, the CDR3 reads TGTGCCAGCAGCCAAGTCGGGACACTCGCGGCGGAGCAGTACTTC. Translated, it gives CASSQVGTLAAEQYF. Full variable domain (rest looked up from reference TRBV14 and TRBJ2-7): EAGVTQFPSHSVIEKGQTVTLRCDPISGHDNLYWYRRVMGKEIKFLLHFVKESKQDESGMPNNRFLAERTGGTYSTLKVQPAELEDSGVYFCASSQVGTLAAEQYFGPGTRLTVT.

This clone was counted between two and nine times. This chain links TRBV11-2 with TRBJ2-7, with D hard to call. The CDR3 consists of 12 residues. Germline V lookup: CDR1 SGHAT, CDR2 FQNNGV. Trimming left V 2 bases short and J 13 bases short, with 15 bases between. This CDR3 is CASSLSPAVQYF. The CDR3 region has the DNA TGTGCCAGCAGCTTAAGTCCCGCCGTGCAATACTTC. The whole variable domain, filled in from reference TRBV11-2 and TRBJ2-7, reads EAGVAQSPRYKIIEKRQSVAFWCNPISGHATLYWYQQILGQGPKLLIQFQNNGVVDDSQLPKDRFSAERLKGVDSTLKIQPAKLEDSAVYLCASSLSPAVQYFGPGTRLTVT.

As for this clone: Additional DNA sequences in this sample encode the identical CDR3. The chain uses TRBV2 and TRBJ2-3, with 9 bases matching TRBD1. CDR1 and CDR2 (germline): SNHLY, FYNNEI. J lost 1 base, V lost 4 bases, and 3 bases had no gene match. The CDR3 is 15 residues long. CDR3 residues: CASSGRTGGTDTQYF. In nucleotides, the CDR3 is TGTGCCAGCAGTGGACGGACAGGGGGCACAGATACGCAGTATTTT.

This clone was seen a few times. The same CDR3 can be traced to other DNA sequences in this sample. This rearrangement joins TRBV5-1 to TRBJ1-5; D unresolved. Germline V gene lookup returns CDR1 SGHRS and CDR2 YFSETQ. This CDR3 is built from 13 residues. V lost 0 bases to trimming and J lost 5 bases, with 6 bases between them. CDR3 DNA sequence: TGCGCCAGCAGCTTGGGAGCGGATCAGCCCCAGCATTTT. It translates to CASSLGADQPQHF.

This clone was found a few times. The chain carries TRBV6-5 and TRBJ2-1; D is perhaps TRBD2 (6 bases). The CDR3 runs to 15 residues. V gave up 2 bases and J gave up 8 bases, with 16 bases separating them. Germline values: CDR1 MNHEY, CDR2 SVGAGI. As DNA, the CDR3 is TGTGCCAGCAGTTACATTGGGACTGGCGGGTATGAGCAGTTCTTC. This gives the protein CASSYIGTGGYEQFF.

The sample holds a few counts of this clone. The chain carries TRBV5-4 and TRBJ2-3; D unresolved. The CDR3 consists of 15 residues. Germline V gene lookup returns CDR1 SGHNT and CDR2 YYREEE (reference sequence). Trimming pared 0 bases from V and 2 bases from J, leaving 10 bases between. DNA for the CDR3: TGTGCCAGCAGCTTGGCATCCCGGGTCACAGATACGCAGTATTTT. Amino acid sequence: CASSLASRVTDTQYF.

This clone has just a few counts. The chain carries TRBV7-2 and TRBJ2-5, with D uncertain. The CDR3 length is 13 residues. Germline-derived CDR1 and CDR2 are SGHTA and FQGNSA. V was cut by 5 bases and J by 0 bases, with 7 bases left in between. The CDR3 nucleotides read TGTGCCAGCAGCACCGGGTACCAAGAGACCCAGTACTTC. This codes for CASSTGYQETQYF.

Ten or more counts support this clone. This chain joins TRBV7-2 and TRBJ1-6; D is unclear. Germline V gene lookup returns CDR1 SGHTA and CDR2 FQGNSA. Trimming cost V 1 base and J 7 bases, with 11 bases left between them. This CDR3 has 15 amino acids. CDR3: CASSLEGRSNSPLHF. The CDR3 bases are TGTGCCAGCAGCTTAGAGGGCAGATCAAATTCACCCCTCCACTTT.

This clone was detected a few times. This chain joins TRBV4-2 and TRBJ2-3, with 9 bases fitting TRBD2. V gave up 0 bases and J gave up 5 bases; unmatched junction bases: 6. Germline assignment: CDR1 LGHNA and CDR2 YNFKEQ. The CDR3 has 16 residues. The CDR3 reads CASSQEAGGLKDTQYF. The CDR3 region has the DNA TGTGCCAGCAGCCAAGAGGCGGGGGGGCTTAAAGATACGCAGTATTTT.

The chain has TRBV19 and TRBJ1-3, with unresolved D. The ends were cut back, 6 bases at V and 4 bases at J, with 13 bases in the middle. Germline CDR1 and CDR2: LNHDA and SQIVND (reference sequence). The CDR3 spans 14 residues. CDR3 nucleotides: TGTGCCAGTAGATATGGGTCCATGGGAAACACCATATATTTT. Protein product: CASRYGSMGNTIYF. Combining the CDR3 with reference TRBV19 and TRBJ1-3 gives the whole variable domain DGGITQSPKYLFRKEGQNVTLSCEQNLNHDAMYWYRQDPGQGLRLIYYSQIVNDFQKGDIAEGYSVSREKKESFPLTVTSAQKNPTAFYLCASRYGSMGNTIYFGEGSWLTVV.